This T cell receptor beta chain was recovered during a study of cytomegalovirus exposure and HLA in healthy donors. Study-level findings and limits: It was confirmed in vitro that a few of the CMV-associated chains were specific for CMV antigens.

Both 60 Vbeta primers and 13 Jbeta primers went into the PCR. Sequencing was performed with immunoSEQ multiplex PCR; in TCRdb, only in-frame clones are kept and a portion is missing. The table shows about 79,000 clones, with 70% to 80% occurring only once. This clone came up a few times. Its antigen is still unknown. V was trimmed by 8 bases and J by 4 bases, leaving 6 bases between them. CDR1 and CDR2 (germline): MDHEN, SYDVKM. The CDR3 loop spans 11 amino acids. Sequenced: PBMCs. V is TRBV28 and J is TRBJ1-3, with unresolved D. This TCR was recovered from a man in his 60s in good health and CMV-seronegative. In nucleotides, the CDR3 is TGTGCCAGCGTACTGGGAAACACCATATATTTT. Translated: CASVLGNTIYF.